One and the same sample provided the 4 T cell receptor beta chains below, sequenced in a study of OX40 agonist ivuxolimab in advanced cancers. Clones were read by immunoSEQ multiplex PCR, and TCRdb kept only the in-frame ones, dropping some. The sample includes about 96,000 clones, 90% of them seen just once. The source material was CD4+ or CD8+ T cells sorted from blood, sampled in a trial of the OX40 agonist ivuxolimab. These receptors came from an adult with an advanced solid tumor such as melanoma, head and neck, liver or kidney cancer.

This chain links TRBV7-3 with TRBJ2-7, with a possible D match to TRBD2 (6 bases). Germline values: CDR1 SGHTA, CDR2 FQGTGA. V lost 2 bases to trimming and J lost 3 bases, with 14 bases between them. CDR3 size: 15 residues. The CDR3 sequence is CASSLGGGKNYEQYF. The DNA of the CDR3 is TGTGCCAGCAGCTTAGGTGGCGGGAAGAACTACGAGCAGTACTTC.

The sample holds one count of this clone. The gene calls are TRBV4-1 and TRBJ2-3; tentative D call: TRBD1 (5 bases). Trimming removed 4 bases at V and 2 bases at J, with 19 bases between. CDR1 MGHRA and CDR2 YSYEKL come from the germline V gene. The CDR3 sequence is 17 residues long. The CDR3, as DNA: TGCGCCAGCAGCCGACCCCCTTCCGACAGCTTCACAGATACGCAGTATTTT. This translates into CASSRPPSDSFTDTQYF.

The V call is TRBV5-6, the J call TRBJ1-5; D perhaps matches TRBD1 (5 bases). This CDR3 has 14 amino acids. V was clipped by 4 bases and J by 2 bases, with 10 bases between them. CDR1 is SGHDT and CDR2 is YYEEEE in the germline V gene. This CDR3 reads CASSPTGGNQPQHF. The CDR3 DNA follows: TGTGCCAGCAGCCCGACGGGGGGCAATCAGCCCCAGCATTTT.

The chain's CDR3 is CASSFEGKLFF. Here the CDR3 DNA reads TGTGCCAGCAGCTTCGAGGGAAAACTGTTTTTT. The V call is TRBV5-4, the J call TRBJ1-4; D not certain. V gave up 2 bases and J gave up 10 bases, with 6 bases separating them. The germline gives CDR1 SGHNT, CDR2 YYREEE (reference sequence). This CDR3 has 11 amino acids.